This T cell receptor beta chain was captured in a study of CXCR3-negative and CXCR3-positive naive CD8 T cells. Study-level points and caveats: It was found that naive subsets had comparable surface CD5, and TCR strength was inferred from TRB CDR3 properties. Both naive subsets had comparably high diversity; memory CD8+ cells much lower.

Via 5' RACE with UMI labels, TRB cDNA libraries were prepared. TCRdb re-analyzed the 5' RACE reads; it lists each CDR3 protein once, without DNA. This sample's table has approximately 100,000 distinct CDR3 sequences. On this clonotype itself: Its antigen is still unknown.

Every individual CD8+ T cell subset underwent sorting in triplicate at 250,000 to 300,000 cells apiece. The CDR3 length is 13 residues. From germline, CDR1 is SQVTM and CDR2 ANQGSEA. Sample: naive CXCR3- CD8+ T cells from blood. The sample's subset: CD45RO-CCR7+CD27+CD95- naive CD8+ T cells lacking CXCR3 (TNR3-). The V and J genes are TRBV29-1 and TRBJ1-1; TCRdb lists TRBD1, though no DNA is available to test this call. The TCR originated in a human donor in good health. Some clones in this sample may be carry-over from other donors' samples. CDR3 sequence reads: CSVATERNTEAFF.